The 24 T cell receptor beta chains listed next were all sequenced from one sample in a study of vaccination effects on CD4 cells after COVID-19. Generated by immunoSEQ multiplex PCR, the TCRdb table keeps only in-frame clones and is missing some. The sample lists about 22,000 clones, 70% to 80% seen once, with approximately 17% in the top ten. Sequencing was preceded by expansion of antigen-specific CD4+ T cells with viral peptide pools in the ViraFEST assay. Following 10 days of culture, CD4+ T cells were isolated. Infection with SARS-CoV-2 occurred in the person between March and December 2020, and PCR confirmed it. Their target antigens are unknown. Sequences were derived from CD4+ T cells from PBMCs cultured with SARS-CoV-2 spike peptides, sampled before COVID-19 vaccination. All receptors come from a human donor who had a prior SARS-CoV-2 infection.

This clone was seen once. This chain links TRBV11-2 with TRBJ2-2; 11 nucleotides line up with TRBD2. V lost 6 bases and J lost 4; bases outside the gene matches: 7. Germline V gene sequence: CDR1 SGHAT, CDR2 FQNNGV. This CDR3 is built from 16 residues. CDR3 DNA sequence: TGTGCCAGCAGAAAGATAGCGGGAGGGAGCACCGGGGAGCTGTTTTTT. Encoded protein: CASRKIAGGSTGELFF.

The chain couples TRBV5-1 to TRBJ1-2, with 7 bases aligning to TRBD1. The CDR3 has 18 residues. Per the germline V gene, CDR1 is SGHRS and CDR2 is YFSETQ. V shed 1 base and J 2 bases; nucleotides not matched to a gene: 14. CDR3 residues: CASSLWPEGGDRNYGYTF. In nucleotides, the CDR3 is TGCGCCAGCAGCTTGTGGCCCGAGGGAGGGGACAGAAACTATGGCTACACCTTC.

The rearrangement joins TRBV7-6 to TRBJ2-3; 14 bases line up with TRBD2. The J segment lost 4 bases and the V segment lost 3 bases, leaving 3 bases of the junction unmatched. Germline V lookup: CDR1 SGHVS, CDR2 FNYEAQ. The CDR3 sequence is 16 residues long. In DNA, the CDR3 is TGTGCCAGCAGCTTGGGGACTAGCGGGAGCGCAGATACGCAGTATTTT. Protein: CASSLGTSGSADTQYF.

J is TRBJ2-4 and V is TRBV5-5; D perhaps matches TRBD2 (5 bases). This CDR3 spans 18 amino acids. Germline lookup yields CDR1 SGHKS and CDR2 YYEKEE (reference sequence). Trimming removed 0 bases from V and 0 bases from J, with 16 bases in between. CDR3: CASSLAGILSLAKNIQYF. The CDR3 DNA is TGTGCCAGCAGCTTGGCGGGGATTCTGAGTCTAGCCAAAAACATTCAGTACTTC.

The rearrangement uses TRBV10-3 and TRBJ1-2; D is uncertain. Trimming left V 7 bases short and J 7 bases short, with 10 bases between. The CDR3 contains 11 residues. Germline values: CDR1 ENHRY, CDR2 SYGVKD. The CDR3 is CAINLGGGYTF. The CDR3 DNA sequence: TGTGCCATCAATTTAGGAGGTGGCTACACCTTC.

V gene TRBV18 combines with J gene TRBJ1-4; D perhaps matches TRBD1 (5 bases). This CDR3 is 17 amino acids long. V was shortened by 3 bases and J by 4 bases, with 18 bases between the two germline ends. Per the germline V gene, CDR1 is KGHSH and CDR2 is LQKENI. In DNA, the CDR3 is TGTGCCAGCTCACCGCTCCGGGTCCGGGGCCATAATGAAAAACTGTTTTTT. This translates into CASSPLRVRGHNEKLFF. Full variable domain (missing parts from reference TRBV18 and TRBJ1-4): NAGVMQNPRHLVRRRGQEARLRCSPMKGHSHVYWYRQLPEEGLKFMVYLQKENIIDESGMPKERFSAEFPKEGPSILRIQQVVRGDSAAYFCASSPLRVRGHNEKLFFGSGTQLSVL.

The chain carries TRBV5-1 and TRBJ2-4, with TRBD1 identical over 7 bases. The length of the CDR3 is 15 residues. CDR1 is SGHRS, CDR2 YFSETQ, per germline. The V and J ends lost 3 bases and 6 bases, in that order; junction bases with no gene match: 9. The CDR3: CASSSTDRAGNIQYF. CDR3 DNA: TGCGCCAGCAGCTCGACCGACAGGGCGGGAAACATTCAGTACTTC.

The gene calls are TRBV4-1 and TRBJ1-6, with D possibly being TRBD1 (5 bases). The CDR3 covers 14 residues. Germline CDR1 is MGHRA and CDR2 is YSYEKL. Trimming left V 0 bases short and J 10 bases short, with 10 bases between. The CDR3 reads CASSQDPGRSPLHF. The CDR3 region has the DNA TGCGCCAGCAGCCAAGATCCGGGACGATCACCCCTCCACTTT.

This chain links TRBV29-1 with TRBJ2-3; perhaps TRBD1 as D (5 bases). V gave up 3 bases and J gave up 4 bases, with 11 bases separating them. The CDR3 is made up of 13 amino acids. CDR1 SQVTM and CDR2 ANQGSEA come from the germline V gene. Here the CDR3 reads CSVDKGLPDTQYF. The DNA for the CDR3 is TGCAGCGTTGACAAGGGGCTGCCAGATACGCAGTATTTT.

The rearrangement uses TRBV5-8 and TRBJ2-5; possibly TRBD2 for D (6 bases). Trimming took off 1 base at V and 2 bases at J, with 18 bases between the two ends. Germline assignment: CDR1 SGHTS and CDR2 YDEGEE. The CDR3 is 17 residues long. CDR3 residues: CASSLPIKRAGQETQYF. The CDR3 DNA is TGTGCCAGCAGCTTGCCTATTAAGAGGGCGGGACAAGAGACCCAGTACTTC.

This clone has more than one count but fewer than ten. Other nucleotide sequences in the sample specify the same CDR3. The rearrangement uses TRBV5-1 and TRBJ1-6; a weak D match, TRBD1 (5 bases). Germline V gene data show CDR1 as SGHRS and CDR2 as YFSETQ. CDR3 size: 16 residues. Trimming took 4 bases from V and 0 from J, leaving 11 bases between them. The CDR3: CASSLQGSSYNSPLHF. CDR3 in DNA: TGCGCCAGCAGCCTGCAGGGAAGCTCCTATAATTCACCCCTCCACTTT.

This clone occurred once. V and J are TRBV7-2 and TRBJ2-5; 7 bases are shared with TRBD2. Germline values: CDR1 SGHTA, CDR2 FQGNSA. Trimming removed 2 bases from V and 4 bases from J; junction bases left unmatched: 7. The CDR3 runs to 15 residues. CDR3 in amino acids: CASSLMGGVAETQYF. DNA of the CDR3: TGTGCCAGCAGCTTAATGGGGGGGGTTGCAGAGACCCAGTACTTC. The full variable domain, completed using reference TRBV7-2 and TRBJ2-5, is GAGVSQSPSNKVTEKGKDVELRCDPISGHTALYWYRQSLGQGLEFLIYFQGNSAPDKSGLPSDRFSAERTGGSVSTLTIQRTQQEDSAVYLCASSLMGGVAETQYFGPGTRLLVL.

This chain links TRBV4-1 with TRBJ2-5; TRBD2 is a possible D gene (5 bases). V was shortened by 0 bases and J by 3 bases, with 11 bases between the two germline ends. Per germline, CDR1 MGHRA and CDR2 YSYEKL. This CDR3 comprises 15 residues. The CDR3 DNA follows: TGCGCCAGCAGCCAAGATCCTCGAGCGGAAGAGACCCAGTACTTC. Translating it yields CASSQDPRAEETQYF.

The gene calls are TRBV28 and TRBJ1-5, with 7 nucleotides matching TRBD1. The CDR3 is 14 residues long. With V trimmed by 6 bases and J by 4 bases, 6 bases remained unmatched. Germline lookup yields CDR1 MDHEN and CDR2 SYDVKM. CDR3 coding DNA: TGTGCCAGCAGGCCCGGGACAGCAAATCAGCCCCAGCATTTT. Translation gives CASRPGTANQPQHF.

The chain uses TRBV5-4 and TRBJ2-5; no firm D call. Germline V gene data show CDR1 as SGHNT and CDR2 as YYREEE (reference sequence). The CDR3 consists of 15 residues. V lost 4 bases to trimming and J lost 5 bases, with 18 bases between them. Written as DNA, the CDR3 is TGTGCCAGCAGCCTAGACCCCATCGTTCGGGAGACCCAGTACTTC. This encodes CASSLDPIVRETQYF. The variable domain in full, with the rest retrieved from reference TRBV5-4 and TRBJ2-5, is ETGVTQSPTHLIKTRGQQVTLRCSSQSGHNTVSWYQQALGQGPQFIFQYYREEENGRGNFPPRFSGLQFPNYSSELNVNALELDDSALYLCASSLDPIVRETQYFGPGTRLLVL.

This chain uses TRBV12-3 or TRBV12-4 with TRBJ1-3; no reliable D call. The V and J ends lost 3 bases and 7 bases respectively, with 7 bases between them. This CDR3 region has 12 residues. CDR3: CASSLLRNTIYF. The CDR3 nucleotides are TGTGCCAGCAGTTTGCTGCGTAACACCATATATTTT.

As regards this clone: The junction shows a germline mismatch at one end, possibly a read error. This chain joins TRBV14 and TRBJ2-7; 11 nucleotides align to TRBD2. CDR3 length equals 11 residues. The germline CDR1 and CDR2 sequences are SGHDN and FVKESK. In DNA form, the CDR3 reads TGTGCCAGCAGCCAGGGGGGACTAGCGGACTTC. Protein sequence: CASSQGGLADF.

V is TRBV5-1 and J is TRBJ2-5, with 13 bases aligning to TRBD2. The CDR3 spans 17 residues. The junction had 12 bases not matched to a gene; V was cut back by 4 bases and J by 6 bases. Germline loops: CDR1 SGHRS, CDR2 YFSETQ. The CDR3 DNA sequence: TGCGCCAGCAGCCCACGGTGGACTAGCGGGAGTGGAAAGACCCAGTACTTC. Protein product: CASSPRWTSGSGKTQYF. The complete variable domain, with remaining parts taken from reference TRBV5-1 and TRBJ2-5, reads KAGVTQTPRYLIKTRGQQVTLSCSPISGHRSVSWYQQTPGQGLQFLFEYFSETQRNKGNFPGRFSGRQFSNSRSEMNVSTLELGDSALYLCASSPRWTSGSGKTQYFGPGTRLLVL.

The chain links TRBV18 to TRBJ1-2; 7 bases map to TRBD1. This CDR3 region has 14 residues. Germline trimming cut 5 bases from V and 3 bases from J; bases unmatched to any gene: 6. Looked up from germline, CDR1 is KGHSH and CDR2 is LQKENI. Here the CDR3 DNA reads TGTGCCAGCTCAGAAACCGGGACAGACTATGGCTACACCTTC. Translated, it gives CASSETGTDYGYTF.

The chain employs TRBV4-2 and TRBJ2-1; either TRBD1 or TRBD2 may fit D (6 bases each). The CDR3 sequence is 16 residues long. Per the germline V gene, CDR1 is LGHNA and CDR2 is YNFKEQ. Between the trimmed V and J ends, which lost 3 bases and 3 bases, there was a span of 15 bases. The CDR3, as DNA: TGTGCCAGCAGCCAGGCTGAACAGGGAGGCTACAATGAGCAGTTCTTC. This gives the protein CASSQAEQGGYNEQFF.

This chain links TRBV2 with TRBJ1-5; the match to TRBD1 covers 9 bases. V shed 5 bases, J shed 0 bases, and the junction held 8 bases outside the gene matches. The length of the CDR3 is 17 residues. Germline lookup yields CDR1 SNHLY and CDR2 FYNNEI. Here the CDR3 DNA reads TGTGCCAGCAGTAGCCCGGGACAGGGATATAGCAATCAGCCCCAGCATTTT. This sequence encodes CASSSPGQGYSNQPQHF. Full variable domain (remainder filled in from reference TRBV2 and TRBJ1-5): EPEVTQTPSHQVTQMGQEVILRCVPISNHLYFYWYRQILGQKVEFLVSFYNNEISEKSEIFDDQFSVERPDGSNFTLKIRSTKLEDSAMYFCASSSPGQGYSNQPQHFGDGTRLSIL.

The chain uses TRBV5-1 and TRBJ2-3, with 8 nucleotides matching TRBD2. After removal of 4 bases from V and 5 bases from J, the junction contained 12 bases not matched to a gene. This CDR3 is built from 16 residues. The germline V gene has CDR1 SGHRS and CDR2 YFSETQ. DNA of the CDR3: TGCGCCAGCAGCGCCCTCGGGAGGGCGGGTGGAGATACGCAGTATTTT. It specifies CASSALGRAGGDTQYF.

This clone was seen more than once but under ten times. The rearrangement links TRBV11-3 to TRBJ2-1; D ambiguous. Germline CDR1 is SGHNT and CDR2 is YENEEA. This CDR3 has 17 residues. Trimming shortened V by 3 bases and J by 5 bases, and 20 bases separated the two germline ends. The CDR3 sequence: CASSFPSTRLGHNEQFF. The CDR3 nucleotides are TGTGCCAGCAGCTTCCCTTCGACCCGCCTCGGGCACAATGAGCAGTTCTTC.

This chain connects TRBV7-9 to TRBJ2-6, with 9 bases identical to TRBD1. This CDR3 region has 18 residues. The germline CDR1 and CDR2 sequences are SEHNR and FQNEAQ (reference sequence). The V gene end was trimmed by 4 bases and the J gene end by 0 bases; junction bases not matched to a gene: 7. CDR3 in DNA: TGTGCCAGCAGCTGGCCCGACAGGGGGAGCTCTGGGGCCAACGTCCTGACTTTC. This sequence encodes CASSWPDRGSSGANVLTF.